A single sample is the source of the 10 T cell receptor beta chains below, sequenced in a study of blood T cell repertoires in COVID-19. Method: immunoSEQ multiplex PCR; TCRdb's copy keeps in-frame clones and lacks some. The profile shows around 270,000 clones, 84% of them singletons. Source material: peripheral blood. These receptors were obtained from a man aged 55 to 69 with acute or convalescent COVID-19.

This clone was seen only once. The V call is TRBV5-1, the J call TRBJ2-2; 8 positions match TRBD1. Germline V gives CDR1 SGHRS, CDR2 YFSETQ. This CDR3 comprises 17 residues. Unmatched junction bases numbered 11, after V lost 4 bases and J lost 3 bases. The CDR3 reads CASSRGGTGADTGELFF. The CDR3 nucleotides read TGCGCCAGCAGCCGAGGGGGGACAGGTGCCGACACCGGGGAGCTGTTTTTT.

The CDR3 spells CASSLKGGTAYEQYF. The CDR3 coding sequence is TGTGCCAGCAGTTTAAAGGGCGGGACCGCCTACGAGCAGTACTTC. The rearrangement joins TRBV27 to TRBJ2-7; weak D call: TRBD2 (6 bases). This CDR3 spans 15 amino acids. Trimming cost V 2 bases and J 2 bases, with 13 bases left between them. Germline V gives CDR1 MNHEY, CDR2 SMNVEV (reference sequence).

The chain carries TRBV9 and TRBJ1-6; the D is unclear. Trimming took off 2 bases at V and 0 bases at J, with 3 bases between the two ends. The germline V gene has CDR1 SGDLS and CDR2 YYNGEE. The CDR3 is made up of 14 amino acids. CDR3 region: CASSVSSYNSPLHF. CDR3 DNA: TGTGCCAGCAGCGTGAGCTCCTATAATTCACCCCTCCACTTT.

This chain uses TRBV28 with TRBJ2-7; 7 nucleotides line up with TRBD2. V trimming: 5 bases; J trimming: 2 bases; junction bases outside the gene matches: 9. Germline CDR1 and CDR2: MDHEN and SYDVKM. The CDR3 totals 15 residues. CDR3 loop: CASSITGTTTYEQYF. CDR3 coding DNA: TGTGCCAGCAGTATTACCGGGACTACAACCTACGAGCAGTACTTC.

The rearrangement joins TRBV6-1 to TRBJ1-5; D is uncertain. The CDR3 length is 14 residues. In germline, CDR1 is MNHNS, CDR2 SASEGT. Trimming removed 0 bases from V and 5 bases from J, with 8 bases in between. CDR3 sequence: CASSEAGSYQPQHF. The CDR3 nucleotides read TGTGCCAGCAGTGAAGCGGGGAGCTATCAGCCCCAGCATTTT.

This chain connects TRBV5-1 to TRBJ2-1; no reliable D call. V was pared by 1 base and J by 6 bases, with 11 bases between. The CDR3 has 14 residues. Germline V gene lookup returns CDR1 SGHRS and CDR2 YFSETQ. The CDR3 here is CASSLIAVANEQFF. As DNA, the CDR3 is TGCGCCAGCAGCTTGATTGCGGTTGCCAATGAGCAGTTCTTC. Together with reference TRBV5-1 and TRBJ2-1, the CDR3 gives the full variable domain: KAGVTQTPRYLIKTRGQQVTLSCSPISGHRSVSWYQQTPGQGLQFLFEYFSETQRNKGNFPGRFSGRQFSNSRSEMNVSTLELGDSALYLCASSLIAVANEQFFGPGTRLTVL.

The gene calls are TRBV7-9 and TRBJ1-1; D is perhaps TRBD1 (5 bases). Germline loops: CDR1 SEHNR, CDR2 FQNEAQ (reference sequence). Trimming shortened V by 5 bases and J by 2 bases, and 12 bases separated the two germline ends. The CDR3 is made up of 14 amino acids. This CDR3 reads CASSPDRTNTEAFF. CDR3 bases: TGTGCCAGCAGCCCCGACAGAACCAACACTGAAGCTTTCTTT.

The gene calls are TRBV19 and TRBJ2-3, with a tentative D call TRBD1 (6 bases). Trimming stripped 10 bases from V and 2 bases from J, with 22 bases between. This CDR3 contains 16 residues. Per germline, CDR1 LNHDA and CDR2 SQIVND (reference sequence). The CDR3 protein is CATQTTGQFHTDTQYF. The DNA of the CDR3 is TGTGCCACTCAAACCACAGGACAGTTTCACACAGATACGCAGTATTTT.

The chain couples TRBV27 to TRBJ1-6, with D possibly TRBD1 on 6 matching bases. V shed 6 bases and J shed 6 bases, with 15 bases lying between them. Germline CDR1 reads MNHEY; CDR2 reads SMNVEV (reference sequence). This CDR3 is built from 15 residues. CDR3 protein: CASRVQGSSNSPLHF. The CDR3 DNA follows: TGTGCCAGCAGAGTTCAGGGGTCGTCTAATTCACCCCTCCACTTT.

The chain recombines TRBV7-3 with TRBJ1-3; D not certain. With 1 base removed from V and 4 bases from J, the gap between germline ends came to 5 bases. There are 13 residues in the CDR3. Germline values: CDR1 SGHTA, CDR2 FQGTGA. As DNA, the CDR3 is TGTGCCAGCAGCTTAAAGCCGGGAAACACCATATATTTT. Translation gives CASSLKPGNTIYF. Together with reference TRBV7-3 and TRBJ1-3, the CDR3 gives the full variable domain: GAGVSQTPSNKVTEKGKYVELRCDPISGHTALYWYRQSLGQGPEFLIYFQGTGAADDSGLPNDRFFAVRPEGSVSTLKIQRTERGDSAVYLCASSLKPGNTIYFGEGSWLTVV.